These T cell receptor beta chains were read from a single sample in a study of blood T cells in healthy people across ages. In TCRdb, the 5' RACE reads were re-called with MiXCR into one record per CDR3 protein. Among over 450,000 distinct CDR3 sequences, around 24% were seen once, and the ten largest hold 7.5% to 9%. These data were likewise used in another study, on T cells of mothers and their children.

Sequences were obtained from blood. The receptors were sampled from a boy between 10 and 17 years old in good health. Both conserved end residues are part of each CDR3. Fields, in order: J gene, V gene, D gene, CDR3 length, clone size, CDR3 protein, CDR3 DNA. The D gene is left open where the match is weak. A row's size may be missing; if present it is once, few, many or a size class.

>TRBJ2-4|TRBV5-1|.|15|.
CASSSAKREENIQYF
TGCGCCAGCAGCTCGGCCAAGCGAGAGGAGAACATTCAGTACTTC
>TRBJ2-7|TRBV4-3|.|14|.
CASSQGTRTYEQYF
TGCGCCAGCAGCCAAGGGACTCGGACCTACGAGCAGTACTTC
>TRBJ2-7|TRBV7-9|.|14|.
CASSLQEKAYEQYF
TGTGCCAGCAGCTTACAAGAGAAGGCCTACGAGCAGTACTTC
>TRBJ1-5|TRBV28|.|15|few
CASSRQDYSNQPQHF
TGTGCCAGCAGTCGACAGGACTATAGCAATCAGCCCCAGCATTTT
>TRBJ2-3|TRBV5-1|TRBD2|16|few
CASSVVASGGTDTQYF
TGCGCCAGCAGTGTGGTAGCTAGCGGGGGCACAGATACGCAGTATTTT
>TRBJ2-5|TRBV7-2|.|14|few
CASSGLELQETQYF
TGTGCCAGCAGCGGACTCGAGCTTCAAGAGACCCAGTACTTC
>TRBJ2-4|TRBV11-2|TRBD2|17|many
CASSFLSSGLAKNIQYF
TGTGCCAGCAGCTTTTTGAGTAGCGGGCTAGCCAAAAACATTCAGTACTTC
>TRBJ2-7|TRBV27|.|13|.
CASSLLPPYEQYF
TGTGCCAGCAGTCTCCTCCCACCCTACGAGCAGTACTTC
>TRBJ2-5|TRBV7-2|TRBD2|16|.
CASSLAPLAGAETQYF
TGTGCCAGCAGCTTAGCGCCCCTAGCGGGAGCGGAGACCCAGTACTTC
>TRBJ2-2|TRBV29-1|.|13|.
CSVVLRITGELFF
TGCAGCGTTGTTCTCCGAATCACCGGGGAGCTGTTTTTT
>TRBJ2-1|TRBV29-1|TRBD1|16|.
CSVPDRQGSSYNEQFF
TGCAGCGTCCCGGATCGACAGGGGAGCTCCTACAATGAGCAGTTCTTC
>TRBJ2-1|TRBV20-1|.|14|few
CSARGWGVRNEQFF
TGCAGTGCTAGGGGGTGGGGGGTCAGAAATGAGCAGTTCTTC
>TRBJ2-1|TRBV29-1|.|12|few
CSVVLSDNEQFF
TGCAGCGTTGTTTTGTCGGACAATGAGCAGTTCTTC
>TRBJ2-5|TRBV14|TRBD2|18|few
CASSGLRLAGGPQETQYF
TGTGCCAGCAGCGGCCTCCGACTAGCGGGGGGACCGCAAGAGACCCAGTACTTC
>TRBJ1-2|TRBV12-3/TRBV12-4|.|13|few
CASTLDTPYGYTF
TGTGCCAGCACCCTGGACACGCCATATGGCTACACCTTC
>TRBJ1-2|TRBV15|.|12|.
CATCRDLYGYTF
TGTGCCACCTGCAGGGACCTCTATGGCTACACCTTC
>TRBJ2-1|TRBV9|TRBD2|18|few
CASSVAPSLAGGSNEQFF
TGTGCCAGCAGCGTAGCCCCATCCCTAGCGGGCGGATCGAATGAGCAGTTCTTC
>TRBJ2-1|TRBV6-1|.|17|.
CASSVRKGGSSYNEQFF
TGTGCCAGCAGTGTACGTAAAGGGGGTTCCTCCTACAATGAGCAGTTCTTC
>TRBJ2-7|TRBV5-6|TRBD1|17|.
CASSRSGQAFRSYEQYF
TGTGCCAGCAGCCGGAGCGGACAGGCCTTCCGCTCCTACGAGCAGTACTTC
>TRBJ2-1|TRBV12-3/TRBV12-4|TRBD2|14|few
CASSPVAGHNEQFF
TGTGCCAGCAGTCCCGTAGCGGGGCACAATGAGCAGTTCTTC
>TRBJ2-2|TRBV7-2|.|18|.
CASSYWGDPLLNTGELFF
TGTGCCAGCAGCTATTGGGGGGACCCGTTACTGAACACCGGGGAGCTGTTTTTT
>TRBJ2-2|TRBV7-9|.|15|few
CASSLVSPRAGELFF
TGTGCCAGCAGCTTAGTCTCACCTAGGGCCGGGGAGCTGTTTTTT
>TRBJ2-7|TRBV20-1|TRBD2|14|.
CSAFLAGISYEQYF
TGCAGTGCTTTTCTAGCGGGCATCTCCTACGAGCAGTACTTC
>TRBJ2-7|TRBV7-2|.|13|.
CASSLDFNAEQYF
TGTGCCAGCAGCTTAGACTTTAATGCCGAGCAGTACTTC
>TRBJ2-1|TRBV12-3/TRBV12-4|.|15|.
CASRFTVGAYNEQFF
TGTGCCAGCAGATTCACGGTCGGAGCCTACAATGAGCAGTTCTTC
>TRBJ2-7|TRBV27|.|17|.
CASSPRRRLRAPYEQYF
TGTGCCAGCAGCCCTAGACGGCGCCTCAGGGCTCCGTACGAGCAGTACTTC
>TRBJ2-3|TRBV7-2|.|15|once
CASSRGAGTGNTQYF
TGTGCCAGCAGCCGCGGGGCGGGGACTGGTAATACGCAGTATTTT
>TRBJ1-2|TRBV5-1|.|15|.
CAGSLEPGQYYGYTF
TGCGCCGGCAGCTTGGAGCCGGGACAATACTATGGCTACACCTTC
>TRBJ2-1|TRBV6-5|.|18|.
CASSYSGSRSIAYNEQFF
TGTGCCAGCAGTTACTCGGGGAGTCGGAGCATTGCCTACAATGAGCAGTTCTTC
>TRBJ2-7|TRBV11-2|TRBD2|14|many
CASSFRGGFYEQYF
TGTGCCAGCAGCTTTCGGGGGGGGTTCTACGAGCAGTACTTC
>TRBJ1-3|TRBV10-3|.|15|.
CAISAEILSGNTIYF
TGCGCCATCAGTGCCGAGATACTCTCTGGAAACACCATATATTTT
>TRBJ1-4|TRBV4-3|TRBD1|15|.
CASSQPSTGREKLFF
TGCGCCAGCAGCCAACCATCGACAGGGCGTGAAAAACTGTTTTTT
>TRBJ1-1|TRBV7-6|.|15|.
CASSFGGGANTEAFF
TGTGCCAGCAGCTTCGGCGGAGGAGCGAACACTGAAGCTTTCTTT
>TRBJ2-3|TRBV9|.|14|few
CASSVRSSTDTQYF
TGTGCCAGCAGCGTGAGATCTAGCACAGATACGCAGTATTTT
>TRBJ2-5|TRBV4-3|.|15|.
CASSPADGPQETQYF
TGCGCCAGCAGCCCAGCGGACGGACCCCAAGAGACCCAGTACTTC
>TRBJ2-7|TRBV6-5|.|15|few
CASSYKQRRIYEQYF
TGTGCCAGCAGTTACAAGCAGCGGAGGATATACGAGCAGTACTTC
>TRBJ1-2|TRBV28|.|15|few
CASSVSVTDFYGYTF
TGTGCCAGCAGTGTGTCGGTGACAGACTTCTACGGCTACACCTTC
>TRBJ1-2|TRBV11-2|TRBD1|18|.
CASSFNPVRTGQNYGYTF
TGTGCCAGCAGCTTCAATCCAGTACGGACAGGCCAGAACTATGGCTACACCTTC
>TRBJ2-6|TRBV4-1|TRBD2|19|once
CASSQPTSGVRSGANVLTF
TGCGCCAGCAGCCAACCAACTAGCGGGGTACGCTCTGGGGCCAACGTCCTGACTTTC
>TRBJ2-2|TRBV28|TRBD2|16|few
CASSPLAGEDTGELFF
TGTGCCAGCAGTCCGTTAGCGGGAGAGGACACCGGGGAGCTGTTTTTT
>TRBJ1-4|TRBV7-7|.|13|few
CASSLEVQGQLFF
TGTGCTAGCAGCTTAGAAGTCCAGGGACAACTGTTTTTT
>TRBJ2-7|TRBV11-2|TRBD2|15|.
CASSGISGRAAEQYF
TGTGCCAGCAGCGGAATTAGCGGGAGGGCCGCCGAGCAGTACTTC
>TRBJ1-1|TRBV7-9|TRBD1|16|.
CASSWRDRLMNTEAFF
TGTGCCAGCAGCTGGAGGGACAGACTTATGAACACTGAAGCTTTCTTT
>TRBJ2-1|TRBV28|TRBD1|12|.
CASCRPTGEQFF
TGTGCCAGCTGCAGACCGACAGGGGAGCAGTTCTTC
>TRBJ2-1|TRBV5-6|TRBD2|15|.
CASSLAGGRINEQFF
TGTGCCAGCAGCTTGGCGGGGGGACGGATCAATGAGCAGTTCTTC
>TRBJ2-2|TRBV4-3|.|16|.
CASSQEYQEGNRKLFF
TGCGCCAGCAGCCAAGAGTACCAGGAGGGGAACAGGAAGCTGTTTTTT
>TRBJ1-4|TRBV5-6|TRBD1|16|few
CASSLVTGGPNEKLFF
TGTGCCAGCAGCTTGGTGACAGGGGGCCCTAATGAAAAACTGTTTTTT
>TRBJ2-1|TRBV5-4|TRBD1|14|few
CASSTGQGAWEQFF
TGTGCCAGCAGCACGGGACAGGGGGCGTGGGAGCAGTTCTTC
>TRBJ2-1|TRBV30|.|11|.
CAWNQQHEQFF
TGTGCCTGGAACCAGCAACATGAGCAGTTCTTC